This T cell receptor (beta chain) was sequenced for a study of long-term antiretroviral therapy in people with HIV. No fewer than two post-ART and no fewer than one pre-ART PBMC samples existed for each donor. They ran version v3.0 of the immunoSEQ assay at survey level. Sequenced by immunoSEQ multiplex PCR; TCRdb stores in-frame clones only, minus some. The sample lists about 25,000 clones, 82% occurring once. Concerning this clone itself: Its target is not known.

Points from the study as a whole: Compared with controls, HIV repertoires showed narrower CDR3 length ranges.

The CDR3 covers 14 residues. V dropped 0 bases and J dropped 0 bases, with 8 bases sitting between them. CDR1 and CDR2 (germline): GTSNPN, SVGIG (reference sequence). The sequence came from a man between 45 and 60 years old with HIV. J is TRBJ1-2 and V is TRBV30; D unresolved. The sample was unsorted PBMCs, taken 2.9 years after starting antiretroviral therapy. The CDR3 loop is CAWSVSRTNYGYTF. The CDR3 region has the DNA TGTGCCTGGAGTGTATCCAGGACTAACTATGGCTACACCTTC.